This T cell receptor beta chain is from a study of immune heterogeneity within non-small cell lung tumors. In regard to this clonotype: What it binds is unknown.

General study results and limits: Higher local tumor mutational burden went with moderately higher local T-cell clonality, R roughly 0.35. Multiple tumor sites within a patient showed recurrence of identical dominant CDR3 beta clonotypes; site-unique high-frequency clones were present as well. Largely, high-frequency T-cell receptor beta clonotypes differed from one individual patient to another.

Bulk tumor genomic DNA constituted the template, at roughly 660 ng per sample. Several biopsies were collected from each primary tumor during surgery. They were spaced as far apart as possible within the tumor mass. The study cohort was described as untreated, and its members had newly diagnosed non-small cell lung cancer. They went on to have curative surgery. A total of more than twelve patients with newly diagnosed non-small cell lung cancer, all of whom were undergoing surgery with curative intent, made up the donors. The TCR beta CDR3 region underwent multiplex PCR amplification with 32 V and 13 J primers. TCRdb itself ran the multiplex PCR reads through MiXCR, one entry per CDR3 protein. Of several thousand distinct CDR3 sequences in the sample, less than 25% were seen once. The sample consisted of lung tumor tissue. The clonotype comes from a female donor with non-small cell lung cancer.

In DNA, the CDR3 is TGTGCCAGCAGTTTGCGGGACAGGGCCCACAATGAGCAGTTCTTC. This encodes CASSLRDRAHNEQFF. The chain has TRBV27 and TRBJ2-1; TRBD1 aligns across 9 bases. CDR3 size: 15 residues. V was pared by 3 bases and J by 5 bases, with 5 bases of the junction left unmatched. Germline assignment: CDR1 MNHEY and CDR2 SMNVEV (reference sequence).